This T cell receptor (beta chain) was identified in a study of cytotoxic CD8 clonotypes in ibrutinib-treated CLL. The overall study: Response samples were obtained once patients had received a median about 11 months of treatment, range 6 to 36. Study-level results: Clonality increased with ibrutinib response but returned toward baseline at progression.

To note about this clone: As yet, its antigen is unknown.

The data were produced by immunoSEQ multiplex PCR, yet TCRdb's version contains in-frame clones alone and is incomplete. The top ten clones hold roughly 8% of a sample with about 68,000 clones, more than 70% of them seen once. V gave up 3 bases and J gave up 4 bases; unmatched junction bases: 3. CDR3 length equals 15 residues. The germline CDR1 and CDR2 sequences are SNHLY and FYNNEI. The source was PBMCs, collected at disease progression, from a patient treated with ibrutinib. This rearrangement joins TRBV2 to TRBJ2-3; 11 nucleotides line up with TRBD2. This TCR was sampled from a human donor with chronic lymphocytic leukemia. CDR3 amino acids: CASSEGLAAADTQYF. CDR3 DNA: TGTGCCAGCAGTGAGGGACTAGCGGCCGCAGATACGCAGTATTTT.